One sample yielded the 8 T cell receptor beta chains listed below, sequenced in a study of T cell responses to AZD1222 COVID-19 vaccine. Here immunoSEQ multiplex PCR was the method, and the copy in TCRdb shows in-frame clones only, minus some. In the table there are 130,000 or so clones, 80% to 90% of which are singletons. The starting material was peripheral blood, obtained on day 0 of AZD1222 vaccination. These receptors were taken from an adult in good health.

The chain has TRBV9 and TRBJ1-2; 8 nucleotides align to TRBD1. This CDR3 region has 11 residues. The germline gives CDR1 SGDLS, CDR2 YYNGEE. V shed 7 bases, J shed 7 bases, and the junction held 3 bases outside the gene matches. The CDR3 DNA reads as TGTGCCAGCGCTACAGGGGGTGGCTACACCTTC. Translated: CASATGGGYTF.

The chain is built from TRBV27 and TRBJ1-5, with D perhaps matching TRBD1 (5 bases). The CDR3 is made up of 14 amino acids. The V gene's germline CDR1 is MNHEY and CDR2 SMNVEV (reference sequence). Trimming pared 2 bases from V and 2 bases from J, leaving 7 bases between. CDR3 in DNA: TGTGCCAGCAGTTTAGTGGGGGGCAATCAGCCCCAGCATTTT. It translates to CASSLVGGNQPQHF.

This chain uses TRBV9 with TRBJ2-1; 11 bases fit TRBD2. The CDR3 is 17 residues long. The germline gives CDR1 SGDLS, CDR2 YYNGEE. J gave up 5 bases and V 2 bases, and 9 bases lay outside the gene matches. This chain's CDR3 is CASSVRSGTSGDNEQFF. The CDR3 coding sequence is TGTGCCAGCAGCGTTCGTTCCGGGACTAGCGGCGACAATGAGCAGTTCTTC.

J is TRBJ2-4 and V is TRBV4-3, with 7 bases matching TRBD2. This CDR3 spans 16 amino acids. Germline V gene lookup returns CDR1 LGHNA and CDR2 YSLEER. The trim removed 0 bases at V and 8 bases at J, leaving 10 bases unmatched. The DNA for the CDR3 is TGCGCCAGCAGCCAAGACCCTAGCGGCCTGAATGACATTCAGTACTTC. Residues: CASSQDPSGLNDIQYF.

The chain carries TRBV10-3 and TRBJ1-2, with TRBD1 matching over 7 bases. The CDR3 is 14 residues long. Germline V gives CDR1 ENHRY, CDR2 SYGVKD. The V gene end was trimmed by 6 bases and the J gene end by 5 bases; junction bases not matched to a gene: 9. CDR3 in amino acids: CAIRPGQDKYGYTF. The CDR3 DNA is TGTGCCATCAGACCCGGACAGGATAAGTATGGCTACACCTTC.

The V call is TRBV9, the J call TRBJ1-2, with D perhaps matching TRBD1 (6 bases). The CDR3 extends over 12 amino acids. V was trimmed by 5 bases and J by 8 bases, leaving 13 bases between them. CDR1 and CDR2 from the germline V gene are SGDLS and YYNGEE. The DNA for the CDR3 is TGTGCCAGCAGGGATTCAGGGGTAGGCTACACCTTC. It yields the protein CASRDSGVGYTF.

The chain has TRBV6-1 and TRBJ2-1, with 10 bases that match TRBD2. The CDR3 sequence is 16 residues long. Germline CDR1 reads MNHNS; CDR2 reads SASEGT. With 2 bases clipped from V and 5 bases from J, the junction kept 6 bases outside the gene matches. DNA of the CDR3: TGTGCCAGCAGTGAACCCAGAGCGGGAGGGGACAATGAGCAGTTCTTC. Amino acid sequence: CASSEPRAGGDNEQFF.

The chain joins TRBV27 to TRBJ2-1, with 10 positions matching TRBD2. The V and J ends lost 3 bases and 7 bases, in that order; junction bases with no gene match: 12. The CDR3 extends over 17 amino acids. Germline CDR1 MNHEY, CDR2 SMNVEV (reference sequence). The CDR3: CASSFHQTSGLRNEQFF. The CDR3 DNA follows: TGTGCCAGCAGTTTCCATCAGACTAGCGGGCTGCGGAATGAGCAGTTCTTC.